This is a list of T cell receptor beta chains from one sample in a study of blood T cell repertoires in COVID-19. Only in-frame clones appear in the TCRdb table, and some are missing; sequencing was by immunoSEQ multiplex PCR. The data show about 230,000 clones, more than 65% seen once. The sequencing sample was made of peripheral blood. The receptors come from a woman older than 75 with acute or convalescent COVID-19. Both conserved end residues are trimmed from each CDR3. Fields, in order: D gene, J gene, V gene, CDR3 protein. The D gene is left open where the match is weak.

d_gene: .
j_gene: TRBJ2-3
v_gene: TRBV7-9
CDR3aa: ASSGRGATTDTQY

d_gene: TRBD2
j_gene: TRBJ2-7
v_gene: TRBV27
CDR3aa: ASSLSGLAGAYEQY

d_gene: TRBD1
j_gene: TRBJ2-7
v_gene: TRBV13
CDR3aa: ASSGGRTGGPYEQY

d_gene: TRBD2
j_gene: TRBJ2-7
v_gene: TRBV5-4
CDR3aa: ASSRLAGMHEQY

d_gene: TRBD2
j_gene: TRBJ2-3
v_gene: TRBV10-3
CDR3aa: AILREVGNTQY

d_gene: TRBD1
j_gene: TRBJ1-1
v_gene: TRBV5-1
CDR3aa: ASSLTGGDTEAF

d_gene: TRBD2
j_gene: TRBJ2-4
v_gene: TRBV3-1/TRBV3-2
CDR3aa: ASSQDLPSGSQNIQY

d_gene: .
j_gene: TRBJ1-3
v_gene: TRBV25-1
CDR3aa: ASTETGSSGNTIY

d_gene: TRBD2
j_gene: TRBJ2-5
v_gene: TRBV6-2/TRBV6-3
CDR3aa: ASSSGLAGVETQY

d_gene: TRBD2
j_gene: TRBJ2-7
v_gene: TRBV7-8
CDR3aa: ASSLSTAGAGSYEQY

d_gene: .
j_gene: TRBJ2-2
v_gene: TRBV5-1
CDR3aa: ASSLAAGVWTGELF

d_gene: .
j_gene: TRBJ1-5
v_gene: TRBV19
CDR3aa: ASSIGVTVNQPQH

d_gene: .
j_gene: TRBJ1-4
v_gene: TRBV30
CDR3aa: AWSGQVNEKLF

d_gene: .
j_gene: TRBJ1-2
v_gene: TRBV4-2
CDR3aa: ASSPGPPGGLNYGYT

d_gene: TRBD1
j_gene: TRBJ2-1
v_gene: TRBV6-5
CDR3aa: ASRMRGPYNEQF

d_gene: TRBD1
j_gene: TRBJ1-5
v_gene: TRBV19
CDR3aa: ASGGTGQQPQH

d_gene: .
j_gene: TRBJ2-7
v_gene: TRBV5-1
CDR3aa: ASSLEPKVGYEQY

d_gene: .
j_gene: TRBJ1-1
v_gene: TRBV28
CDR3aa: ASSLRVAPTEAF

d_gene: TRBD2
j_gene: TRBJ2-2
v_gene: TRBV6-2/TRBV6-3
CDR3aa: ASSQRGVGELF

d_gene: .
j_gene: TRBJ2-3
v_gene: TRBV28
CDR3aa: ASSLGGRTDTQY

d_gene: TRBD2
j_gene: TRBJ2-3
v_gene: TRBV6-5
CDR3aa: ASSYFRLGGADTQY

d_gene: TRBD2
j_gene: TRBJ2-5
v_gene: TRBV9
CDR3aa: ASSVERSGGETQY

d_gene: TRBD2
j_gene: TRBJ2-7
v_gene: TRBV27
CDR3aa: ASSEAGGPLLLVYEQY

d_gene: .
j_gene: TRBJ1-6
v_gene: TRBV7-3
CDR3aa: ASSLIGTRNSPLH

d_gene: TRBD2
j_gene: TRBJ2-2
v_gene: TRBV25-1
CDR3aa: ASSDPGTSGGTGELF

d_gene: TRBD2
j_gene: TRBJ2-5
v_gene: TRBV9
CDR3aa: ASSVGAGEKETQY

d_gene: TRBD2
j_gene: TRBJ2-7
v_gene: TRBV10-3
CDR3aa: AISEAAGAIEQY

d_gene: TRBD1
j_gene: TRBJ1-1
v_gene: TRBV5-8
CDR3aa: ASSYYRGLVAEAF

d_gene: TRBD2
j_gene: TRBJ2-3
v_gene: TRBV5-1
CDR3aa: ASSSGTSGSSNTQY

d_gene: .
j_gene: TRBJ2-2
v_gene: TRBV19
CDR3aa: ASSKINGLLTGELF

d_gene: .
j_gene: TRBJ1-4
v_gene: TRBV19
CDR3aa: ASSLSIGSNEKLF

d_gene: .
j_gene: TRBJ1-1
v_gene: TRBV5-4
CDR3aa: ASSSSGRGEPEAF

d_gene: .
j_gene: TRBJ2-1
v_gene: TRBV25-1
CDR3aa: ASSSVGGPYNEQF

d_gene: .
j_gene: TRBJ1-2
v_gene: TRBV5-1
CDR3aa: ASSQSGGQDYGYT

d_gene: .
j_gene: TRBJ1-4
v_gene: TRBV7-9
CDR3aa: ASSLGGMANEKLF

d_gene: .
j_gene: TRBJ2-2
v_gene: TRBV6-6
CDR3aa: ASNSHRAGELF

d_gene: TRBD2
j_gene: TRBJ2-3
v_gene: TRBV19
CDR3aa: ASSTSGSGTDTQY

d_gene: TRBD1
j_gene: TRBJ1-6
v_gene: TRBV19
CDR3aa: ASSIRGPDSPLH

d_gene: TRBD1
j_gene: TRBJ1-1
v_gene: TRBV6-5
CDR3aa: ASRLGQLNTEAF

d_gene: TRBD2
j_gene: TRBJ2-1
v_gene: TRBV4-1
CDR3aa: ASSQAGGDYNEQF

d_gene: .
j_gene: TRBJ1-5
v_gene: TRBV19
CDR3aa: ASSSGRDQPQH

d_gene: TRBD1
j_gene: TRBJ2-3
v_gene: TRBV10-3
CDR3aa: AIRGQGLDTQY

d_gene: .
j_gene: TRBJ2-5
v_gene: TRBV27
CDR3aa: ASSSGPGEETQY

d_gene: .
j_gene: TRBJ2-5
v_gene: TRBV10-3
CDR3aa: ASGGPNQAQY

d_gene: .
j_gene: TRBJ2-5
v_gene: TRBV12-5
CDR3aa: ASGLGASAKETQY

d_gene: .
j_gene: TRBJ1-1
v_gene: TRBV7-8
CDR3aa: ASRVSGLGTEAF

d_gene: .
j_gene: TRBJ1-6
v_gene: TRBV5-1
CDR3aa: ASSLLGLSPLH

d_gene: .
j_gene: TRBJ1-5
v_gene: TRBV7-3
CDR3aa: ASSVTLSNQPQH

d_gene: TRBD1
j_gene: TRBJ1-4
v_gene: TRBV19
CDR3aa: ASSLTGGHEKLF

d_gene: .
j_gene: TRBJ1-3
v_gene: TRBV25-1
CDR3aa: ASRHSDTGNTIY

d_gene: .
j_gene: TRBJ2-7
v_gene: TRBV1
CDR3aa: TSSQERAGTGFLGCYEQY

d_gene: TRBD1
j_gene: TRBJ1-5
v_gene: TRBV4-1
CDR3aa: ASSLLFTGGGAGNQPQH

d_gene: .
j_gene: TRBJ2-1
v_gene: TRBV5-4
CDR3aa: ASSLPTWEGSEQF

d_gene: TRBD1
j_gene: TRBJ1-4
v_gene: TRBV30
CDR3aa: ACTPGQGFEKLF